This T cell receptor (beta chain) stems from a study of a mutant IDH1 vaccine in newly diagnosed glioma. Study information: A roughly 62% male, around 38% female split and a mean age of 40.4 years characterized treated patients.

This table comes from immunoSEQ multiplex PCR, and its TCRdb copy is limited to in-frame clones, with some not included. The sample lists 55,000 to 70,000 clones, 60% to 85% occurring once. After removal of 5 bases from V and 2 bases from J, the junction contained 2 bases not matched to a gene. The length of the CDR3 is 13 residues. Germline V gene sequence: CDR1 MNHEY, CDR2 SVGAGI. Concerning this clone itself: What it binds is unknown.

The study's findings and limits: The vaccine induced immune responses, and these occurred in 80% to 95% of patients.

Time point noted: baseline, week 1 (first vaccination visit). Treatment reported: pre-vaccination baseline after standard-of-care therapy. This sequence joins TRBV6-5 and TRBJ2-7, with 8 bases lining up with TRBD1. The sequences come from PBMCs, collected from a glioma patient treated with radiotherapy, temozolomide or both. This receptor was identified in a man in his forties or fifties with glioma. The CDR3 protein is CASSPTGAYEQYF. CDR3 DNA: TGTGCCAGCAGTCCGACAGGGGCCTACGAGCAGTACTTC.